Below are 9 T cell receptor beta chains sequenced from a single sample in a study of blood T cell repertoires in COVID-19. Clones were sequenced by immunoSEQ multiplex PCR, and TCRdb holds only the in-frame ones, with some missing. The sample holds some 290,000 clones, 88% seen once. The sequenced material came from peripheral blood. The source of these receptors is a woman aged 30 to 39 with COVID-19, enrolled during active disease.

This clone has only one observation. The CDR3 nucleotides are TGTGCCACCAGTGATTTTGGCACCAACTATGGCTACACCTTC. Protein sequence: CATSDFGTNYGYTF. V is TRBV24-1 and J is TRBJ1-2; D unclear. The CDR3 loop spans 14 amino acids. Germline V gene data show CDR1 as KGHDR and CDR2 as SFDVKD. The V end lost 1 base, the J end lost 2 bases, and 7 bases lay between the germline ends.

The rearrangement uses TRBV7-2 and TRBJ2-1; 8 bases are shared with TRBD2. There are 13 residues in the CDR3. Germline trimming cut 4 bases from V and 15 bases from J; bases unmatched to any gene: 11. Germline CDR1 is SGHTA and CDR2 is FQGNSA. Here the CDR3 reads CASSSQRSGSGFF. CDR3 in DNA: TGTGCCAGCAGCTCTCAGCGGAGCGGGAGTGGGTTCTTC.

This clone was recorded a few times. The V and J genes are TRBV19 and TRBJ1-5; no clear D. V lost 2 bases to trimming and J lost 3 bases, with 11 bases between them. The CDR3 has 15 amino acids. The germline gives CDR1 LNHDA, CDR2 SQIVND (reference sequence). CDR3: CASSINAAANQPQHF. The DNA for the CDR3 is TGTGCCAGTAGTATAAATGCGGCGGCCAATCAGCCCCAGCATTTT.

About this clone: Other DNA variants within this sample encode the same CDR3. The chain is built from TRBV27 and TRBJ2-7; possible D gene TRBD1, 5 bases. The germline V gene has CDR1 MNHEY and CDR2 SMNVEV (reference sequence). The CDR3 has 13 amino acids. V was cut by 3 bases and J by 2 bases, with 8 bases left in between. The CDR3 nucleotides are TGTGCCAGCAGTTTTAGACAGACCTACGAGCAGTACTTC. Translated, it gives CASSFRQTYEQYF.

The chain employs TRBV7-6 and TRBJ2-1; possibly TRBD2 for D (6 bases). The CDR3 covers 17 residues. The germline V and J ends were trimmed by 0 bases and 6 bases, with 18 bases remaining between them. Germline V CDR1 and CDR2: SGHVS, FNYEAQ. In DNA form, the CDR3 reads TGTGCCAGCAGCTTAGCGATGTACCCTAGGGACTTCAATGAGCAGTTCTTC. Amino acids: CASSLAMYPRDFNEQFF.

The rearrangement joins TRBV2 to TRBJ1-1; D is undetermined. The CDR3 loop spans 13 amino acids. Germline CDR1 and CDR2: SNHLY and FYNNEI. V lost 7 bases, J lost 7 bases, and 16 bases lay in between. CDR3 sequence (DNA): TGTGCCAGCATAGTCAGCGTTGTGAGTGAAGCTTTCTTT. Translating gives CASIVSVVSEAFF.

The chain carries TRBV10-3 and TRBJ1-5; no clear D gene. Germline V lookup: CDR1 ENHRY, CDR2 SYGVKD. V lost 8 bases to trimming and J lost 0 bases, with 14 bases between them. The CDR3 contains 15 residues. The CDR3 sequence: CAIERQNYSNQPQHF. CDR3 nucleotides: TGTGCCATCGAACGGCAGAACTATAGCAATCAGCCCCAGCATTTT.

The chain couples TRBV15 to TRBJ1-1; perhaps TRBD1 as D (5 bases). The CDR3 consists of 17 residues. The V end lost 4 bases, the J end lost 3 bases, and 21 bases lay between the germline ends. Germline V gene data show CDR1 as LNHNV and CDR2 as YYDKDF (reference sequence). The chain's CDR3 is CATSTRRGLGGHTEAFF. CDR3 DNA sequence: TGTGCCACCAGCACCCGGAGGGGTCTGGGAGGGCACACTGAAGCTTTCTTT.

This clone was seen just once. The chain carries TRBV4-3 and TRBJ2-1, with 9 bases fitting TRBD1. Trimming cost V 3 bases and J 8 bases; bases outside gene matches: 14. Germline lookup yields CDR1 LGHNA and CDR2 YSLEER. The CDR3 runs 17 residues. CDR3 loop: CASSQGQGRSRSDEQFF. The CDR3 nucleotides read TGCGCCAGCAGCCAGGGACAGGGACGCTCTCGATCGGATGAGCAGTTCTTC.